This is a list of T cell receptor beta chains from one sample in a study of T cells after yellow fever vaccination. TCRdb processed the 5' RACE reads anew with MiXCR; each CDR3 protein has one entry. The data show roughly 300,000 distinct CDR3 sequences, around 7.3% seen once. The specimen was PBMCs, collected roughly 47 days after the first yellow fever vaccination. The receptors stem from a man between 18 and 35 years old who received the YFV17D yellow fever vaccine. CDR3s include the opening cysteine and the closing phenylalanine or tryptophan. D genes are given only for firm matches. A clone size is listed for some rows: how often the clone was seen (once, few, many), or a class if it is expanded.

j_call | clone_size | d_call | v_call | cdr3_nt | cdr3_aa
TRBJ2-5 | many | TRBD1 | TRBV10-3 | TGTGCCATCAGTGTCGGACAGGGCCTATCTCTAGAGACCCAGTACTTC | CAISVGQGLSLETQYF
TRBJ2-3 | - | - | TRBV9 | TGTGCCAGCAGCGCGGCCCCGGGGGATACGCAGTATTTT | CASSAAPGDTQYF
TRBJ1-1 | few | - | TRBV11-2 | TGTGCCAGCAGCCCCTGGCCTCAGAGAAACACTGAAGCTTTCTTT | CASSPWPQRNTEAFF
TRBJ1-2 | many | TRBD1 | TRBV9 | TGTGCCAGCAGCGGTTGGGACAGGGCAGCTCATGGCTACACCTTC | CASSGWDRAAHGYTF
TRBJ1-1 | - | - | TRBV4-1 | TGCGCCAGCAGCTTGTCTCGGGTTGAAAACACTGAAGCTTTCTTT | CASSLSRVENTEAFF
TRBJ2-3 | - | TRBD2 | TRBV7-2 | TGTGCCAGCACCGCCCAAGCGGGGGGGCGGGATACGCAGTATTTT | CASTAQAGGRDTQYF
TRBJ1-1 | - | - | TRBV3-1 | TGTGCCAGCAGCCAAGCCGTCAGCCGAGAAGCTTTCTTT | CASSQAVSREAFF
TRBJ2-3 | many | - | TRBV5-1 | TGCGCCAGCAGCTTGACCTGGAAAGATACGCAGTATTTT | CASSLTWKDTQYF
TRBJ2-1 | - | - | TRBV7-2 | TGTGCCAGCAGCTTAGTACAGGCTCGGCAGTTCTTC | CASSLVQARQFF
TRBJ2-7 | few | - | TRBV2 | TGTGCCAGCTCCGGGAGCTCCTACGAGCAGTACTTC | CASSGSSYEQYF
TRBJ1-6 | few | - | TRBV5-4 | TGTGCCAGCAGCTCCCAGATGAGCTCCTATAATTCACCCCTCCACTTT | CASSSQMSSYNSPLHF
TRBJ1-4 | many | TRBD1 | TRBV7-2 | TGTGCCAGCAGCTCATCGACAGGGTGGGCTGAAAAACTGTTTTTT | CASSSSTGWAEKLFF
TRBJ2-1 | few | - | TRBV20-1 | TGCAGTGCTACGGGATCTCAAATTTACAATGAGCAGTTCTTC | CSATGSQIYNEQFF
TRBJ1-2 | many | - | TRBV24-1 | TGTGCCACCAGTGAATCCGGGACCGACTATGGCTACACCTTC | CATSESGTDYGYTF
TRBJ2-3 | - | - | TRBV20-1 | TGCAGTGCTACCGCTATGACAGGTAGCACAGATACGCAGTATTTT | CSATAMTGSTDTQYF
TRBJ2-1 | - | TRBD2 | TRBV10-3 | TGTGCCATCAGTGTTGGGACTAGCGGGGGGTGGGATGAGCAGTTCTTC | CAISVGTSGGWDEQFF
TRBJ1-5 | - | - | TRBV7-9 | TGTGCCAGCAGTCATGGGGGCGTCAATCAGCCCCAGCATTTT | CASSHGGVNQPQHF
TRBJ2-5 | few | - | TRBV9 | TGTGCCAGCAGCGTAGAAGGGGGGGCGGAGACCCAGTACTTC | CASSVEGGAETQYF
TRBJ2-2 | many | - | TRBV5-1 | TGCGCCAGCAGCCGGGACTCTCTATCCTCCGGGGAGCTGTTTTTT | CASSRDSLSSGELFF
TRBJ1-1 | few | TRBD1 | TRBV25-1 | TGTGCCAGCAGGGACCCCAGGGGGGGGACTGAAGCTTTCTTT | CASRDPRGGTEAFF
TRBJ1-1 | - | - | TRBV12-3/TRBV12-4 | TGTGCCAGCAGTTTAGGGACCCTCATTTGGGAAGCTTTCTTT | CASSLGTLIWEAFF
TRBJ1-5 | few | TRBD1 | TRBV4-1 | TGCGCCAGCAGCCAAGAGACAGGGGGGAATCAGCCCCAGCATTTT | CASSQETGGNQPQHF
TRBJ2-3 | few | - | TRBV11-2 | TGTGCCAGCAGCTTAGAGTGGGATACGCAGTATTTT | CASSLEWDTQYF